These T cell receptor beta chains were read from a single sample in a study of cytomegalovirus exposure and HLA in healthy donors. This table comes from immunoSEQ multiplex PCR, and its TCRdb copy is limited to in-frame clones, with some not included. The repertoire has over 100,000 clones, roughly 80% of them found once; the top ten carry roughly 22%. Sequenced sample: PBMCs. The receptors stem from a man younger than 45 in good health and CMV-seropositive. Both conserved end residues are part of each CDR3. D genes are given only for firm matches. Clone size is shown for a subset of rows, as once, few, many or a class of expanded clone.

V gene	J gene	D gene	clone size	CDR3 protein	CDR3 DNA
TRBV6-6	TRBJ1-5	TRBD1	-	CASSTLTGTSQPQHF	TGTGCCAGCAGTACCCTGACAGGGACTAGTCAGCCCCAGCATTTT
TRBV5-1	TRBJ1-1	TRBD1	-	CASSPPLTGGEAFF	TGCGCCAGCAGCCCGCCTCTGACAGGGGGTGAAGCTTTCTTT
TRBV2	TRBJ2-2	-	-	CASNSQGANTGELFF	TGTGCCAGCAATTCACAGGGAGCGAACACCGGGGAGCTGTTTTTT
TRBV6-5	TRBJ1-6	-	-	CASSYGGGVDSPLHF	TGTGCCAGCAGTTACGGGGGGGGAGTCGATTCACCCCTCCACTTT
TRBV6-5	TRBJ1-2	-	-	CASSYLPTGGYGYTF	TGTGCCAGCAGTTACCTTCCGACAGGCGGATATGGCTACACCTTC
TRBV6-6	TRBJ2-7	TRBD1	-	CASRMTGGSSEQYF	TGTGCCAGCAGAATGACAGGGGGATCGAGCGAGCAGTACTTC
TRBV29-1	TRBJ2-1	-	-	CSVDPPTGINGNEQFF	TGCAGCGTTGATCCCCCCACAGGGATCAACGGGAATGAGCAGTTCTTC
TRBV6-5	TRBJ2-1	-	-	CASSSQPGLGGLKQFF	TGTGCCAGCAGTTCTCAACCGGGACTCGGGGGACTGAAGCAGTTCTTC
TRBV19	TRBJ2-2	TRBD1	-	CASSPGTGWGTGELFF	TGTGCCAGTAGTCCCGGGACAGGGTGGGGCACCGGGGAGCTGTTTTTT
TRBV7-2	TRBJ1-1	-	few	CASAFLPGGTEAFF	TGTGCCAGCGCCTTCCTCCCGGGTGGCACTGAAGCTTTCTTT
TRBV7-9	TRBJ1-4	-	few	CASSLSGRGGGANDKLFF	TGTGCCAGCAGCTTATCGGGTCGGGGGGGCGGCGCGAATGACAAACTGTTTTTT
TRBV6-1	TRBJ2-7	-	-	CASEGRGHEQYF	TGTGCCAGCGAGGGCAGGGGCCACGAGCAGTACTTC
TRBV29-1	TRBJ1-3	TRBD1	-	CSAKQGRGGNTIYF	TGCAGCGCTAAACAGGGGCGGGGTGGAAACACCATATATTTT
TRBV2	TRBJ2-6	-	-	CASRIGGEGANVLTF	TGTGCCAGCCGAATAGGGGGTGAGGGGGCCAACGTCCTGACTTTC
TRBV15	TRBJ1-5	-	-	CATSRGGENQPQHF	TGTGCCACCAGCAGAGGGGGGGAAAATCAGCCCCAGCATTTT
TRBV15	TRBJ2-3	-	-	CATSYPGGSTDTQYF	TGTGCCACCAGCTACCCCGGAGGCAGCACAGATACGCAGTATTTT
TRBV5-4	TRBJ2-7	TRBD2	-	CASSLLAGGPSYEQYF	TGTGCCAGCAGCTTACTAGCGGGGGGACCCTCCTACGAGCAGTACTTC
TRBV18	TRBJ1-5	-	-	CASSPPGGQPQHF	TGTGCCAGCTCACCACCGGGGGGGCAGCCCCAGCATTTT
TRBV5-1	TRBJ1-2	TRBD1	-	CASRKLGQGDGYTF	TGCGCCAGCAGGAAGTTGGGACAGGGAGATGGCTACACCTTC
TRBV27	TRBJ2-2	TRBD2	-	CASSPRAGGPSGELFF	TGTGCCAGCAGTCCCAGAGCGGGGGGGCCCTCCGGGGAGCTGTTTTTT
TRBV5-4	TRBJ1-1	TRBD1	few	CASSIQGIMNTEAFF	TGTGCCAGCAGCATACAGGGGATCATGAACACTGAAGCTTTCTTT
TRBV7-9	TRBJ2-1	TRBD2	-	CASSLLSGNYNEQFF	TGTGCCAGCAGCTTATTGAGCGGGAACTACAATGAGCAGTTCTTC
TRBV10-3	TRBJ2-1	-	-	CAISETPSYNEQFF	TGTGCCATCAGTGAGACACCTTCCTACAATGAGCAGTTCTTC
TRBV7-9	TRBJ1-1	-	-	CASSAGGKNTEAFF	TGTGCCAGCAGCGCCGGGGGGAAGAACACTGAAGCTTTCTTC
TRBV5-1	TRBJ1-1	TRBD1	-	CASRLNRGNTEAFF	TGCGCCAGCAGATTAAACAGGGGGAACACTGAAGCTTTCTTT
TRBV29-1	TRBJ1-2	-	-	CSVERSRGGYTF	TGCAGCGTTGAACGCAGCCGAGGGGGCTACACCTTC
TRBV2	TRBJ2-1	-	few	CASSKDIYNEQFF	TGTGCCAGCAGCAAAGACATTTACAATGAGCAGTTCTTC
TRBV5-1	TRBJ2-2	-	-	CASSLVWQEVTGELFF	TGCGCCAGCAGCTTGGTTTGGCAGGAGGTCACCGGGGAGCTGTTTTTT
TRBV6-5	TRBJ1-2	-	-	CASSYGQNTNYGYTF	TGTGCCAGCAGTTACGGGCAGAACACTAACTATGGCTACACCTTC
TRBV30	TRBJ1-1	-	-	CAWSVPDSLSTEAFF	TGTGCCTGGAGTGTACCGGACAGTCTGAGCACTGAAGCTTTCTTT
TRBV2	TRBJ1-1	-	-	CASSSDREGEAFF	TGTGCCAGCAGTAGTGACCGGGAAGGTGAAGCTTTCTTT
TRBV6-1	TRBJ1-2	-	-	CASSEAWAGANYGYTF	TGTGCCAGCAGTGAAGCCTGGGCAGGGGCTAACTATGGCTACACCTTC